A selection of T cell receptor beta chains follows, all from one sample in a study of cytomegalovirus exposure and HLA in healthy donors. Repertoires were generated with immunoSEQ multiplex PCR, while TCRdb's copy carries only in-frame clones and drops some. The sample lists roughly 100,000 clones, 70% to 90% seen once, with just over 2.5% in the top ten. The specimen was PBMCs. These receptors originate from a man between 40 and 49 years old in good health and CMV-seronegative. Both conserved end residues are part of each CDR3. The order of the fields is clone size, J gene, D gene, V gene, CDR3 protein, CDR3 DNA. D genes are given only for firm matches. Part of the rows lack a size; the others show once, few, many or a class for expanded clones.

.,TRBJ2-7,.,TRBV9,CASSDLQHSEQYF,TGCGCCAGCAGCGACCTGCAACATTCCGAGCAGTACTTC
.,TRBJ2-7,TRBD2,TRBV7-2,CASSLGLAGGLIYEQYF,TGTGCCAGCAGCTTAGGACTAGCGGGGGGGCTAATTTACGAGCAGTACTTC
.,TRBJ2-3,TRBD1,TRBV2,CASADRGDTQYF,TGTGCCAGTGCGGACAGGGGAGATACGCAGTATTTT
.,TRBJ1-6,TRBD1,TRBV27,CASSDLTGVNSPLHF,TGTGCCAGCAGTGACCTGACAGGGGTCAATTCACCCCTCCACTTT
once,TRBJ1-1,.,TRBV27,CASSLAGENTEAFF,TGTGCCAGCAGTTTAGCGGGAGAAAACACTGAAGCTTTCTTT
.,TRBJ1-6,.,TRBV27,CASSWGDWSPLHF,TGTGCCAGCAGTTGGGGGGACTGGTCACCCCTCCACTTT
.,TRBJ2-7,.,TRBV6-5,CASSYSSQASSYEQYF,TGTGCCAGCAGTTACTCGTCCCAGGCGAGCTCCTACGAGCAGTACTTC
.,TRBJ2-7,TRBD2,TRBV7-2,CASSPLAGDYEQYF,TGTGCCAGCAGTCCGCTAGCGGGTGACTACGAGCAGTACTTC
few,TRBJ1-1,.,TRBV11-2,CASSPQTGREAFF,TGTGCCAGCAGCCCTCAAACAGGCAGAGAAGCTTTCTTT
.,TRBJ2-2,TRBD2,TRBV9,CASRRTSGGTGELFF,TGTGCCAGCAGGAGGACTAGCGGGGGGACCGGGGAGCTGTTTTTT
.,TRBJ2-1,.,TRBV9,CASSPTGQGNNEQFF,TGTGCCAGCAGCCCTACCGGGCAGGGAAACAATGAGCAGTTCTTC
once,TRBJ2-7,.,TRBV7-6,CASSLAADSSYEQYF,TGTGCCAGCAGCTTAGCTGCGGACAGCTCCTACGAGCAGTACTTC
.,TRBJ1-1,.,TRBV5-1,CASSPQTNTEAFF,TGCGCCAGCAGCCCACAAACGAACACTGAAGCTTTCTTT
few,TRBJ2-5,.,TRBV7-9,CASTRVRGQETQYF,TGTGCCAGCACCCGAGTAAGGGGCCAAGAGACCCAGTACTTC
once,TRBJ2-1,TRBD2,TRBV2,CASRERGWDEQFF,TGTGCCAGCAGGGAGCGGGGCTGGGATGAGCAGTTCTTC
.,TRBJ2-7,.,TRBV7-9,CASSLTSGTLLHEQYF,TGTGCCAGCAGCCTGACTTCCGGGACACTCCTCCACGAGCAGTACTTC
.,TRBJ1-1,.,TRBV2,CASTGEVGTEAFF,TGTGCCAGCACGGGGGAAGTAGGCACTGAAGCTTTCTTT
.,TRBJ1-2,TRBD1,TRBV9,CASSPRTGQTGGYTF,TGTGCCAGCAGCCCCAGGACAGGGCAAACGGGTGGCTACACCTTC
.,TRBJ1-2,.,TRBV4-3,CASSQTLRGYGYTF,TGCGCCAGCAGCCAAACACTCCGGGGCTATGGCTACACCTTC
.,TRBJ1-4,.,TRBV4-3,CASSQGLWRRPNEKLFF,TGCGCCAGCAGCCAAGGGTTATGGAGACGGCCAAATGAAAAACTGTTTTTT
.,TRBJ2-5,TRBD2,TRBV19,CASTSIAGSLETQYF,TGTGCCAGTACCTCCATAGCGGGGAGCTTGGAGACCCAGTACTTC
.,TRBJ2-2,TRBD2,TRBV19,CASSIRGANTGELFF,TGTGCCAGTAGTATTCGGGGGGCGAACACCGGGGAGCTGTTTTTT
.,TRBJ2-1,.,TRBV19,CASSPSRARYNEQFF,TGTGCCAGTAGCCCATCCAGGGCCCGCTACAATGAGCAGTTCTTC
.,TRBJ2-2,.,TRBV5-1,CASSVDILNTGELFF,TGCGCCAGCAGCGTGGACATTTTGAACACCGGGGAGCTGTTTTTT
few,TRBJ1-6,TRBD1,TRBV5-1,CASSRDRSNSPLHF,TGCGCCAGCAGCCGGGACAGGTCTAATTCACCCCTCCACTTT
.,TRBJ2-2,TRBD1,TRBV5-1,CASSQDRVGTGELFF,TGCGCCAGCAGCCAAGACAGGGTCGGGACCGGGGAGCTGTTTTTT
.,TRBJ2-7,.,TRBV27,CASSFGQFYEQYF,TGTGCCAGCAGTTTCGGACAGTTCTACGAGCAGTACTTC
.,TRBJ2-1,TRBD1,TRBV10-3,CAITEGQGSYNEQFF,TGTGCCATCACTGAAGGACAGGGATCCTACAATGAGCAGTTCTTC
.,TRBJ1-5,.,TRBV9,CASGGLMGQPQHF,TGTGCCAGCGGAGGCTTGATGGGTCAGCCCCAGCATTTT
.,TRBJ1-2,TRBD1,TRBV18,CASSTATGFYGYTF,TGTGCCAGCTCAACCGCGACAGGGTTCTATGGCTACACCTTC
.,TRBJ1-4,.,TRBV15,CATRAQFTGQNEKLFF,TGTGCCACCAGAGCACAGTTTACAGGGCAGAATGAAAAACTGTTTTTT
.,TRBJ1-6,TRBD1,TRBV6-6,CASSSRDRVFQSPLHF,TGTGCCAGCAGCAGCCGGGACAGGGTTTTTCAATCACCCCTCCACTTT
.,TRBJ1-5,TRBD1,TRBV27,CASSPRGQGASLAQPQHF,TGTGCCAGCAGTCCGCGGGGACAGGGGGCGTCTTTAGCTCAGCCCCAGCATTTT
.,TRBJ2-7,TRBD1,TRBV7-2,CASSLAGDRVYYYEQYF,TGTGCCAGCAGCTTAGCTGGGGACAGGGTATACTACTACGAGCAGTACTTC
once,TRBJ2-7,TRBD1,TRBV7-9,CASSPKTGGMGEQYF,TGTGCCAGCAGCCCAAAGACAGGGGGCATGGGCGAGCAGTACTTC